Listed below are T cell receptor beta chains from one sample, sequenced in a study of T-cell memory formation after mild COVID-19. TCRdb reprocessed the 5' RACE reads with MiXCR, giving one entry per CDR3 protein. This sample has about 84,000 distinct CDR3 sequences, with over 11% found just once. The material sequenced was PBMCs or a T cell subset sorted from them (not recorded which). All receptors come from an adult woman who had mild COVID-19 (a few samples of this study predate the infection). Cell type and time point are not known. Each CDR3 is given with its conserved first and last residue. Fields, in order: V gene, CDR3 protein.

V gene: TRBV29-1; CDR3 protein: CSVRSGIPGDEQYF
V gene: TRBV20-1; CDR3 protein: CSAWATEPNTEAFF
V gene: TRBV7-6; CDR3 protein: CASSLHAGLSYNEQFF
V gene: TRBV5-1; CDR3 protein: CASSLVGTGQETQYF
V gene: TRBV12-5; CDR3 protein: CASGLVPEGNNEQFF
V gene: TRBV25-1; CDR3 protein: CASSHTENQPQHF
V gene: TRBV20-1; CDR3 protein: CSAALAGSNEQFF
V gene: TRBV7-9; CDR3 protein: CASSSPYSNQPQHF
V gene: TRBV6-1; CDR3 protein: CASSEAGGNYNEQFF
V gene: TRBV20-1; CDR3 protein: CSAKEGRDEQYF
V gene: TRBV7-3; CDR3 protein: CASSSGDSGANVLTF
V gene: TRBV5-1; CDR3 protein: CASSAEGQINEQFF
V gene: TRBV11-2; CDR3 protein: CASSPTGGKGTEAFF
V gene: TRBV7-9; CDR3 protein: CASSLGLAGLSYEQYF
V gene: TRBV3-1; CDR3 protein: CASSRIDGRVTNEQFF
V gene: TRBV7-9; CDR3 protein: CASSPVMGGDNEQFF
V gene: TRBV5-1; CDR3 protein: CASSPLGLALTQETQYF
V gene: TRBV12-3/TRBV12-4; CDR3 protein: CASSLDSLANYGYTF
V gene: TRBV6-2/TRBV6-3; CDR3 protein: CASRTDPGQNYEQYF
V gene: TRBV5-5; CDR3 protein: CASSLETGSSWTGELFF
V gene: TRBV7-2; CDR3 protein: CASSWADTQYF
V gene: TRBV29-1; CDR3 protein: CSVDGGGGNQPQHF
V gene: TRBV30; CDR3 protein: CAWSYGTSYEQYF
V gene: TRBV7-6; CDR3 protein: CASSLPVDREGGELFF
V gene: TRBV11-2; CDR3 protein: CASSLETQGFPGNTIYF
V gene: TRBV4-3; CDR3 protein: CASSQAPGLITNTGELFF
V gene: TRBV6-1; CDR3 protein: CASSERPGGMSYEQYF
V gene: TRBV6-5; CDR3 protein: CASSPRDPFSTGELFF
V gene: TRBV13; CDR3 protein: CASSSPGQGEWEQFF
V gene: TRBV11-2; CDR3 protein: CASSFMRRRTSTDTQYF
V gene: TRBV7-6; CDR3 protein: CASSHVAFAWDGANVLTF
V gene: TRBV6-5; CDR3 protein: CASREGLLNTEAFF
V gene: TRBV5-1; CDR3 protein: CASRTDLRNTEAFF
V gene: TRBV9; CDR3 protein: CASSVVGGLKGNEQFF
V gene: TRBV7-9; CDR3 protein: CASSFVGQNYGYTF
V gene: TRBV7-9; CDR3 protein: CASSRDAGGGNSPLHF
V gene: TRBV12-3/TRBV12-4; CDR3 protein: CASSLGGRTYEQYF
V gene: TRBV7-9; CDR3 protein: CASSLIGGSADEQYF
V gene: TRBV7-6; CDR3 protein: CASSSSPGQTIYGYTF